This T cell receptor beta chain was recovered during a study of CD8 T cells in Susac syndrome. RNA totalling roughly 0.5 to 1 ug underwent reverse transcription with random hexamers. Amplification of TCR beta CDR3 used immunoSEQ multiplex PCR across 54 Vbeta and 13 Jbeta. TCRdb independently ran MiXCR on the immunoSEQ multiplex PCR reads; one entry per CDR3 protein. The sample shows some 170,000 distinct CDR3 sequences, over 85% of them seen only once. Sequencing targeted TCR beta in blood CD8+ and CD4+ T cells. Trimming removed 8 bases from V and 2 bases from J, with 13 bases in between. Looked up from germline, CDR1 is MNHEY and CDR2 is SVGEGT. This CDR3 is 13 amino acids long.

This chain connects TRBV6-2 or TRBV6-3 to TRBJ2-7, with D perhaps matching TRBD2 (5 bases). The sample taken for sequencing was CD4+ T cells from PBMCs. The sequence came from a human donor in good health. The CDR3 sequence is CASEREETYEQYF. CDR3 nucleotides: TGTGCCAGCGAACGGGAAGAGACCTACGAGCAGTACTTC.